This entry lists 28 T cell receptor beta chains sequenced from one sample in a study of vaccination and CD4 T cells after COVID-19. Oncomine TCR Beta short-read sequencing was applied to DNA from cultured CD4+ T cells. TCRdb re-called the PCR reads through MiXCR, storing one row per CDR3 protein. The table includes tens of thousands of distinct CDR3 sequences, roughly 70% detected once. These TCRs are of unknown antigen specificity. Documented treatment: approximately 11-day PBMC culture with coronavirus spike peptide pools or control peptides (ViraFEST assay). The sequences come from CD4+ T cells from blood, cultured in vitro, collected after SARS-CoV-2 vaccination. The receptors stem from a human donor who received a COVID-19 vaccine.

The V call is TRBV20-1, the J call TRBJ1-3; D is unresolved. Trimming removed 7 bases at V and 0 bases at J, with 7 bases between. Germline V gene sequence: CDR1 DFQATT, CDR2 SNEGSKA (reference sequence). The CDR3 has 12 residues. The CDR3 DNA reads as TGCAGTGTTCAGAGCTCTGGAAACACCATATATTTT. It is translated as CSVQSSGNTIYF.

This chain's CDR3 is CASRSRGQEANTEAFF. The DNA for the CDR3 is TGTGCCAGCAGGAGCCGGGGACAGGAAGCGAACACTGAAGCTTTCTTT. The V and J genes are TRBV6-4 and TRBJ1-1; 8 nucleotides align to TRBD1. Germline trimming cut 6 bases from V and 1 base from J; bases unmatched to any gene: 10. CDR3 length: 16 residues. Germline loops: CDR1 MRHNA, CDR2 SNTAGT.

The chain has TRBV27 and TRBJ2-3; 7 bases match TRBD1. The CDR3 has 15 residues. V was pared by 1 base and J by 5 bases, with 6 bases of the junction left unmatched. CDR1 and CDR2 (germline): MNHEY, SMNVEV (reference sequence). The CDR3 bases are TGTGCCAGCAGTTTATGGGACAGAGGGGTAGATACGCAGTATTTT. It yields the protein CASSLWDRGVDTQYF.

This clonotype was found once. V gene TRBV5-4 combines with J gene TRBJ2-3; the match to TRBD2 covers 8 bases. After removal of 6 bases from V and 0 bases from J, the junction contained 9 bases not matched to a gene. The CDR3 loop spans 16 amino acids. Germline V gives CDR1 SGHNT, CDR2 YYREEE (reference sequence). CDR3 DNA: TGTGCCAGCACCCCCGGCGGGACTAGGAGCACAGATACGCAGTATTTT. Amino acids: CASTPGGTRSTDTQYF.

The chain employs TRBV10-2 and TRBJ1-6, with D maybe TRBD1 (6 bases). This CDR3 contains 13 residues. In germline, CDR1 is WSHSY, CDR2 SAAADI. The V and J ends lost 3 bases and 10 bases respectively, with 10 bases between them. DNA for the CDR3: TGCGCCAGCAGTGACCAGGGGTACTCACCCCTCCACTTT. As protein: CASSDQGYSPLHF.

This chain links TRBV7-6 with TRBJ2-2; perhaps TRBD1 as D (6 bases). The CDR3 covers 15 residues. Trimming stripped 6 bases from V and 4 bases from J, with 15 bases between. Germline V lookup: CDR1 SGHVS, CDR2 FNYEAQ. The CDR3 DNA follows: TGTGCCAGCAGTTTCACACAGGGTAGCACCGGGGAGCTGTTTTTT. Translation gives CASSFTQGSTGELFF. The entire variable domain, with the rest obtained from reference TRBV7-6 and TRBJ2-2, is as follows: GAGVSQSPRYKVTKRGQDVALRCDPISGHVSLYWYRQALGQGPEFLTYFNYEAQQDKSGLPNDRFSAERPEGSISTLTIQRTEQRDSAMYRCASSFTQGSTGELFFGEGSRLTVL.

The V gene is TRBV6-1, the J gene TRBJ1-4; 7 bases fit TRBD1. There are 20 residues in the CDR3. The V segment lost 6 bases and the J segment 0 bases; nucleotides outside the gene matches: 19. Germline values: CDR1 MNHNS, CDR2 SASEGT. CDR3 sequence: CASSENWRWAGGTTNEKLFF. CDR3 nucleotides: TGTGCCAGCAGCGAAAACTGGAGATGGGCAGGGGGAACAACTAATGAAAAACTGTTTTTT.

V gene TRBV7-2 combines with J gene TRBJ2-7; perhaps TRBD1 as D (6 bases). The CDR3 sequence is 13 residues long. Germline CDR1 and CDR2: SGHTA and FQGNSA. V dropped 1 base and J dropped 2 bases, with 6 bases sitting between them. CDR3 nucleotide sequence: TGTGCCAGCAGCTTAGGGACAGCCTACGAGCAGTACTTC. Amino acid sequence: CASSLGTAYEQYF.

The chain is built from TRBV30 and TRBJ1-1; D gene uncertain. Trimming removed 3 bases from V and 0 bases from J, with 8 bases in between. The germline V gene has CDR1 GTSNPN and CDR2 SVGIG (reference sequence). This CDR3 contains 13 residues. Here the CDR3 reads CAWRLRVNTEAFF. As DNA, the CDR3 is TGTGCCTGGAGGTTGAGGGTGAACACTGAAGCTTTCTTT.

This chain connects TRBV7-8 to TRBJ2-7, with D tentatively TRBD1 or TRBD2 (5 bases each). The CDR3 spans 14 residues. Trimming left V 5 bases short and J 1 base short, with 12 bases between. Germline V gene lookup returns CDR1 SGHVS and CDR2 FQNEAQ. CDR3 nucleotides: TGTGCCAGCAGCCGACGGGGCAGGTCCTACGAGCAGTACTTC. Translation: CASSRRGRSYEQYF.

The chain combines TRBV10-1 with TRBJ2-7; possibly TRBD1 for D (5 bases). CDR3 length equals 14 residues. The V end was cut by 8 bases, the J end by 12 bases, with 26 bases between. CDR1 is WNHNN, CDR2 SYGVQD, per germline (reference sequence). The CDR3 loop is CASVEWTVTPQGYF. The CDR3 nucleotides are TGCGCCAGCGTTGAGTGGACGGTTACACCCCAGGGGTACTTC.

DNA of the CDR3: TGTGCCAGCAGTGTCCTATGGGGAATTAGCACAGATACGCAGTATTTT. Translation gives CASSVLWGISTDTQYF. The gene calls are TRBV2 and TRBJ2-3; no clear D. V gave up 4 bases and J gave up 0 bases, with 14 bases separating them. There are 16 residues in the CDR3. The germline gives CDR1 SNHLY, CDR2 FYNNEI.

The rearrangement links TRBV12-3 or TRBV12-4 to TRBJ1-2, with 7 bases that match TRBD1. CDR3 length: 14 amino acids. The V segment lost 6 bases and the J segment 6 bases; nucleotides outside the gene matches: 10. CDR3 amino acids: CASRRDSLGHGYTF. The DNA for the CDR3 is TGTGCCAGCAGAAGGGACAGCTTGGGTCATGGCTACACCTTC.

A single count supports this clonotype. The chain recombines TRBV6-1 with TRBJ2-1, with D perhaps TRBD1 (5 bases). V was clipped by 2 bases and J by 8 bases, with 19 bases between them. This CDR3 is built from 16 residues. Germline CDR1 reads MNHNS; CDR2 reads SASEGT. CDR3 DNA sequence: TGTGCCAGCAGTGAATTCGGCAGGGCCTCAACGGATGAGCAGTTCTTC. Residues: CASSEFGRASTDEQFF.

V is TRBV6-1 and J is TRBJ1-1, with unresolved D. The CDR3 loop spans 12 amino acids. Trimming took off 0 bases at V and 7 bases at J, with 6 bases between the two ends. CDR1 and CDR2 from the germline V gene are MNHNS and SASEGT. Here the CDR3 reads CASSEAQDEAFF. The DNA of the CDR3 is TGTGCCAGCAGTGAAGCCCAGGATGAAGCTTTCTTT.

The chain is built from TRBV5-4 and TRBJ2-2, with D unclear. The CDR3 is 14 amino acids. Germline CDR1 and CDR2: SGHNT and YYREEE (reference sequence). V was pared by 4 bases and J by 3 bases, with 10 bases between. The CDR3 DNA follows: TGTGCCAGCAGCGTGGACGCAGACACCGGGGAGCTGTTTTTT. It is translated as CASSVDADTGELFF.

This chain uses TRBV25-1 with TRBJ1-6, with 10 nucleotides matching TRBD1. The CDR3 is 17 amino acids. With 8 bases clipped from V and 8 bases from J, the junction kept 15 bases outside the gene matches. Germline CDR1 is MGHDK and CDR2 is SYGVNS. The CDR3 sequence is CASGSGQGFSWDSPLHF. In nucleotides, the CDR3 is TGTGCCAGCGGGTCGGGACAGGGGTTTAGTTGGGATTCACCCCTCCACTTT.

This chain uses TRBV7-9 with TRBJ1-1; D remains unclear. The germline V gene has CDR1 SEHNR and CDR2 FQNEAQ (reference sequence). This CDR3 is 15 amino acids long. V lost 5 bases, J lost 1 base, and 14 bases lay in between. The CDR3 nucleotides are TGTGCCAGCAGCCCGCAGTTAACTGGGAACACTGAAGCTTTCTTT. Its translation is CASSPQLTGNTEAFF.

J is TRBJ1-5 and V is TRBV12-3 or TRBV12-4; D unclear. The CDR3 loop spans 15 amino acids. The germline V and J ends were trimmed by 6 bases and 6 bases, with 18 bases remaining between them. The CDR3, as DNA: TGTGCCAGCAGCCTGGCCCCAACGGCAGGTCAGCCCCAGCATTTT. This sequence encodes CASSLAPTAGQPQHF.

This clonotype showed up just a few times. For the CDR3, the DNA is TGTGCCACCAGCAGAGGACAGGGTATGACAGATACGCAGTATTTT. Its translation is CATSRGQGMTDTQYF. This chain joins TRBV15 and TRBJ2-3, with TRBD1 identical over 7 bases. In germline, CDR1 is LNHNV, CDR2 YYDKDF (reference sequence). V shed 1 base, J shed 3 bases, and the junction held 4 bases outside the gene matches. There are 15 residues in the CDR3.

The chain is built from TRBV6-1 and TRBJ1-5, with D possibly matching TRBD1 (5 bases). Trimming removed 6 bases from V and 7 bases from J, with 25 bases in between. CDR3 length: 17 amino acids. From germline, CDR1 is MNHNS and CDR2 SASEGT. The CDR3 sequence is CASSTTATRSGGQPQHF. CDR3 coding DNA: TGTGCCAGCAGCACCACTGCGACCAGATCGGGGGGACAGCCCCAGCATTTT.

The chain employs TRBV27 and TRBJ2-7; 7 bases line up with TRBD1. Looked up from germline, CDR1 is MNHEY and CDR2 is SMNVEV (reference sequence). Unmatched junction bases numbered 5, after V lost 2 bases and J lost 1 base. The CDR3 length is 15 residues. CDR3 sequence reads: CASSLGPTGSYEQYF. CDR3 bases: TGTGCCAGCAGTTTAGGGCCGACAGGGTCCTACGAGCAGTACTTC.

This clonotype appeared a single time. V and J are TRBV30 and TRBJ1-3; possible D gene TRBD1, 6 bases. This CDR3 has 15 amino acids. Between the trimmed V and J ends, which lost 4 bases and 2 bases, there was a span of 15 bases. CDR1 and CDR2 (germline): GTSNPN, SVGIG (reference sequence). The DNA of the CDR3 is TGTGCCTGGAAGGGGGGCGTCCGGACTGGAAACACCATATATTTT. It is translated as CAWKGGVRTGNTIYF.

The chain is built from TRBV12-3 or TRBV12-4 and TRBJ1-3; 9 bases agree with TRBD1. V dropped 6 bases and J dropped 2; count of bases not matched to a gene: 5. The CDR3 covers 15 residues. The CDR3 region is CASRDRGAPGNTIYF. Written as DNA, the CDR3 is TGTGCCAGCAGGGACAGGGGAGCGCCTGGAAACACCATATATTTT.

The chain recombines TRBV11-2 with TRBJ1-2; TRBD1 matches at 7 bases. Per the germline V gene, CDR1 is SGHAT and CDR2 is FQNNGV. The CDR3 contains 17 residues. With 1 base clipped from V and 0 bases from J, the junction kept 8 bases outside the gene matches. The CDR3 here is CASSLGGWTGSNYGYTF. The CDR3 DNA is TGTGCCAGCAGCTTAGGGGGATGGACAGGATCTAACTATGGCTACACCTTC.

There are a few counts of this clonotype. The V and J genes are TRBV20-1 and TRBJ1-2; perhaps TRBD1 as D (6 bases). Germline-derived CDR1 and CDR2 are DFQATT and SNEGSKA (reference sequence). The CDR3 has 13 residues. The V gene lost 6 bases and the J gene lost 2 bases, with 13 bases spanning the gap. The CDR3 DNA reads TGCAGTGCCGTTGCGACAGGCAACTATGGCTACACCTTC. This translates into CSAVATGNYGYTF.

The rearrangement joins TRBV11-3 to TRBJ2-1, with 10 bases aligning to TRBD2. V was clipped by 3 bases and J by 1 base; unmatched bases: 6. The germline V gene encodes CDR1 SGHNT and CDR2 YENEEA. The CDR3 totals 17 residues. CDR3 sequence (DNA): TGTGCCAGCAGCTTCGTGGTAGCGGGGGGTTCCTACAATGAGCAGTTCTTC. Translating gives CASSFVVAGGSYNEQFF.

Concerning this clonotype: Given the absence of the conserved phenylalanine or tryptophan at the CDR3 end, a read error is likely. The chain couples TRBV12-3 or TRBV12-4 to TRBJ1-1, with 7 positions matching TRBD1. The CDR3 has 14 amino acids. Trimming cost V 6 bases and J 0 bases; bases outside gene matches: 4. The CDR3, as DNA: TGTGCCAGCAGCCGACAGGGTGTGAACACTGAAGCTTTCCTT. Amino acid sequence: CASSRQGVNTEAFL.